This T cell receptor beta chain derives from a study of T cells in Graves' hyperthyroidism and ophthalmopathy. Hyperthyroidism of Graves' type that showed no ophthalmopathy progression within 18 months was stable. The CDR3 is 13 amino acids. Germline CDR1 GTSNPN, CDR2 SVGIG (reference sequence). V dropped 2 bases and J dropped 4 bases, with 9 bases sitting between them. Study conclusions and caveats: Most thyroid clonotypes that were expanded above 0.001 also turned up in blood.

TCR beta CDR3 sequences were amplified from RNA transcripts. HTBI primers were employed in a first-round RT-PCR of the TCR CDR3. Via MiXCR, TCRdb re-called the multiplex PCR reads, giving one row per CDR3 protein. Among almost 600,000 distinct CDR3 sequences, under 60% were seen once, and the ten largest hold around 8%. The table lists this clonotype with a few counts. Antigen specificity is unknown. V and J are TRBV30 and TRBJ1-3; D remains unclear. Sequenced sample: peripheral blood or thyroid tissue (not recorded which). This receptor was obtained from a woman aged 18-35 years with Graves' hyperthyroidism. In DNA, the CDR3 is TGTGCCTGGAGTTTCAGTCTCGGAAACACCATATATTTT. It specifies CAWSFSLGNTIYF. The full variable domain, in which reference TRBV30 and TRBJ1-3 provide the parts outside the CDR3, is SQTIHQWPATLVQPVGSPLSLECTVEGTSNPNLYWYRQAAGRGLQLLFYSVGIGQISSEVPQNLSASRPQDRQFILSSKKLLLSDSGFYLCAWSFSLGNTIYFGEGSWLTVV.